Listed here are 11 T cell receptor beta chains from one sample, sequenced in a study of identical twins. In TCRdb, the 5' RACE reads were re-called with MiXCR into one record per CDR3 protein. The sample contains 350,000 to 450,000 distinct CDR3 sequences, approximately 18% of which appear only once. The sequenced material came from naive T cells sorted from blood. These receptors were taken from a man aged 50-59 years in good health.

This clonotype was seen only a few times. This chain connects TRBV5-1 to TRBJ2-7, with D perhaps TRBD1 or TRBD2 (5 bases each). Germline V gene data show CDR1 as SGHRS and CDR2 as YFSETQ. V lost 0 bases to trimming and J lost 5 bases, with 9 bases between them. The CDR3 covers 13 residues. The DNA of the CDR3 is TGCGCCAGCAGCTTGGATGGGGACCACGAGCAGTACTTC. Translation: CASSLDGDHEQYF. The complete variable domain, with remaining parts taken from reference TRBV5-1 and TRBJ2-7, reads KAGVTQTPRYLIKTRGQQVTLSCSPISGHRSVSWYQQTPGQGLQFLFEYFSETQRNKGNFPGRFSGRQFSNSRSEMNVSTLELGDSALYLCASSLDGDHEQYFGPGTRLTVT.

For this clonotype: Possible read error: a much larger clone is one base away. The rearrangement links TRBV5-1 to TRBJ2-7; tentatively, D is TRBD1 or TRBD2 (5 bases each). From germline, CDR1 is SGHRS and CDR2 YFSETQ. CDR3 size: 12 residues. The CDR3 DNA sequence: TGCGCCAGCAGCCCGCCCGGGGACGCCGGGCTGTTC. Translated: CASSPPGDAGLF.

The V gene is TRBV3-1, the J gene TRBJ2-5; D is unclear. The CDR3 runs to 12 residues. Germline V gene sequence: CDR1 LGHDT, CDR2 YNNKEL (reference sequence). Trimming removed 7 bases at V and 5 bases at J, with 11 bases between. The CDR3 region has the DNA TGTGCCAGCAACTCCGGCCCGGAGACCCAGTACTTC. This gives the protein CASNSGPETQYF.

This clonotype was counted many times. The chain uses TRBV30 and TRBJ2-7; TRBD2 matches 7 bases. The CDR3 is made up of 13 amino acids. J was trimmed by 6 bases and V by 0 bases; bases with no gene match: 5. CDR1 is GTSNPN and CDR2 is SVGIG in the germline V gene (reference sequence). The CDR3 is CAWSVQAGVEQYF. The DNA of the CDR3 is TGTGCCTGGAGTGTACAGGCGGGGGTCGAGCAGTACTTC.

This clonotype has a count of ten or more. The DNA for the CDR3 is TGTGCCAGCAGCTTAAAAACAGGGGTTGGCACTGAAGCTTTCTTT. It specifies CASSLKTGVGTEAFF. J is TRBJ1-1 and V is TRBV7-2, with 7 nucleotides matching TRBD1. With V trimmed by 2 bases and J by 4 bases, 7 bases remained unmatched. This CDR3 spans 15 amino acids. Germline-derived CDR1 and CDR2 are SGHTA and FQGNSA.

This clonotype was counted at least ten times. The DNA for the CDR3 is TGCGCCAGCAGACTGCAGGACTCAAGCTACGAGCAGTACTTC. Translating it yields CASRLQDSSYEQYF. The V call is TRBV5-1, the J call TRBJ2-7; D is perhaps TRBD2 (5 bases). V was trimmed by 5 bases and J by 3 bases, leaving 15 bases between them. Germline CDR1 SGHRS, CDR2 YFSETQ. The CDR3 is 14 residues long.

This rearrangement joins TRBV5-1 to TRBJ1-5, with D maybe TRBD1 (6 bases). The CDR3 length is 15 residues. Germline V lookup: CDR1 SGHRS, CDR2 YFSETQ. V was shortened by 4 bases and J by 5 bases, with 16 bases between the two germline ends. As DNA, the CDR3 is TGCGCCAGCAGCCTGGAACCAAACAGGGATCAGCCCCAGCATTTT. This gives the protein CASSLEPNRDQPQHF.

This chain connects TRBV9 to TRBJ2-3; a weak D match, TRBD1 (5 bases). CDR3 size: 14 residues. CDR1 SGDLS and CDR2 YYNGEE come from the germline V gene. Trimming removed 3 bases at V and 4 bases at J, with 12 bases between. The CDR3 nucleotides are TGTGCCAGCAGCGAGGGGCTAGTAGCAGATACGCAGTATTTT. It encodes CASSEGLVADTQYF. Full variable domain (rest looked up from reference TRBV9 and TRBJ2-3): DSGVTQTPKHLITATGQRVTLRCSPRSGDLSVYWYQQSLDQGLQFLIQYYNGEERAKGNILERFSAQQFPDLHSELNLSSLELGDSALYFCASSEGLVADTQYFGPGTRLTVL.

This clonotype was seen a handful of times. The chain has TRBV5-1 and TRBJ2-2; 7 bases are shared with TRBD1. V trimming: 4 bases; J trimming: 4 bases; junction bases outside the gene matches: 7. CDR3 length: 15 amino acids. Germline V gene data show CDR1 as SGHRS and CDR2 as YFSETQ. CDR3 sequence reads: CASSRDRVGTGELFF. The DNA of the CDR3 is TGCGCCAGCAGCCGCGACAGGGTGGGCACCGGGGAGCTGTTTTTT.

The chain carries TRBV6-2 or TRBV6-3 and TRBJ1-1, with TRBD1 matching 12 bases. After removal of 5 bases from V and 7 bases from J, the junction contained 8 bases not matched to a gene. The CDR3 spans 15 residues. Germline CDR1 is MNHEY and CDR2 is SVGEGT. CDR3: CASSITGTGGGEAFF. The CDR3 nucleotides are TGTGCCAGCAGTATTACCGGGACAGGGGGCGGTGAAGCTTTCTTT.

This clonotype was picked up many times. The chain has TRBV4-2 and TRBJ2-4; D may be TRBD2 (6 bases). CDR3 size: 15 residues. Trimming stripped 0 bases from V and 8 bases from J, with 14 bases between. Per the germline V gene, CDR1 is LGHNA and CDR2 is YNFKEQ. The CDR3 nucleotides are TGTGCCAGCAGCCAAGATCGGGGGTTGGCGTACATTCAGTACTTC. It yields the protein CASSQDRGLAYIQYF.